The 25 T cell receptor beta chains below were found in one sample sequenced in a study of chemoradiotherapy in HPV16-positive cancers. Profiling relied on immunoSEQ multiplex PCR, and the TCRdb table lists in-frame clones only, not all of them. Of fewer than 15,000 clones detected, about three fifths appear once; the ten largest clones hold 16%. This sample was obtained from a patient who underwent chemoradiotherapy. Source of these receptors: a human donor with HPV-associated anogenital cancer.

Written as DNA, the CDR3 is TGTGCCAGCAGCCGACTAGCGGGGTGGAATGAGCAGTTCTTC. Translated: CASSRLAGWNEQFF. This chain links TRBV14 with TRBJ2-1, with 11 nucleotides matching TRBD2. CDR1 is SGHDN and CDR2 is FVKESK in the germline V gene. This CDR3 is 14 amino acids long. V lost 4 bases and J lost 7; bases outside the gene matches: 3.

This clone has a handful of counts. CDR3 DNA: TGTGCCAGCAGCCTAGGTGTCCCTGAAAGCTCCTACGAGCAGTACTTC. This sequence encodes CASSLGVPESSYEQYF. The chain recombines TRBV7-6 with TRBJ2-7; D unclear. This CDR3 spans 16 amino acids. Trimming removed 5 bases at V and 0 bases at J, with 17 bases between. Germline lookup yields CDR1 SGHVS and CDR2 FNYEAQ.

This clone has just a few counts. V gene TRBV7-9 combines with J gene TRBJ2-7; TRBD2 matches at 11 bases. This CDR3 comprises 16 residues. Germline V gives CDR1 SEHNR, CDR2 FQNEAQ (reference sequence). V gave up 4 bases and J gave up 3 bases; unmatched junction bases: 8. As DNA, the CDR3 is TGTGCCAGCAGCTCACCGACTAGCGGGAACTTCTACGAGCAGTACTTC. This sequence encodes CASSSPTSGNFYEQYF.

The rearrangement uses TRBV28 and TRBJ2-7; D may match TRBD1 or TRBD2 (5 bases each). V was shortened by 7 bases and J by 0 bases, with 13 bases between the two germline ends. Germline CDR1 is MDHEN and CDR2 is SYDVKM. This CDR3 region has 14 residues. CDR3 loop: CASNRDASSYEQYF. In DNA form, the CDR3 reads TGTGCCAGCAACCGGGACGCGAGCTCCTACGAGCAGTACTTC.

The gene calls are TRBV6-5 and TRBJ1-2, with D hard to call. V lost 6 bases, J lost 4 bases, and 15 bases lay in between. The CDR3 totals 14 residues. From germline, CDR1 is MNHEY and CDR2 SVGAGI. CDR3 sequence: CASSPLAVGYGYTF. As DNA, the CDR3 is TGTGCCAGCAGCCCCCTGGCAGTCGGCTATGGCTACACCTTC.

This clone was counted only a few times. The junction does not match germline at one end; this may be a read error. This chain uses TRBV7-7 with TRBJ1-1; 9 positions agree with TRBD1. Looked up from germline, CDR1 is SSHAT and CDR2 is FNYEAQ (reference sequence). CDR3 size: 13 residues. The CDR3 loop reads CASSPTTGGKAFF. The CDR3 DNA sequence: TGTGCTAGCAGCCCAACTACAGGGGGCAAGGCTTTCTTT.

This clone came up a few times. CDR3 sequence: CASSLLGNSNQPQHF. In DNA form, the CDR3 reads TGTGCCAGCAGTTTGTTAGGGAATAGCAATCAGCCCCAGCATTTT. The chain carries TRBV27 and TRBJ1-5; unclear D gene. Trimming removed 3 bases at V and 0 bases at J, with 9 bases between. The CDR3 loop spans 15 amino acids. Germline V gene lookup returns CDR1 MNHEY and CDR2 SMNVEV (reference sequence).

This clone has more than one count but fewer than ten. This rearrangement joins TRBV9 to TRBJ2-3; the D gene is possibly TRBD1 (5 bases). Germline lookup yields CDR1 SGDLS and CDR2 YYNGEE. The CDR3 sequence is 15 residues long. Trimming removed 3 bases at V and 8 bases at J, with 19 bases between. The CDR3 reads CASSDYSGPQSTQYF. In DNA form, the CDR3 reads TGTGCCAGCAGCGACTACTCAGGGCCACAGAGTACGCAGTATTTT. Full variable domain (rest looked up from reference TRBV9 and TRBJ2-3): DSGVTQTPKHLITATGQRVTLRCSPRSGDLSVYWYQQSLDQGLQFLIQYYNGEERAKGNILERFSAQQFPDLHSELNLSSLELGDSALYFCASSDYSGPQSTQYFGPGTRLTVL.

This rearrangement joins TRBV28 to TRBJ1-4, with a tentative D call TRBD1 (6 bases). The length of the CDR3 is 17 residues. CDR1 and CDR2 (germline): MDHEN, SYDVKM. Trimming pared 5 bases from V and 3 bases from J, leaving 19 bases between. CDR3 coding DNA: TGTGCCAGCAGTCGTCATTACAGGGTGGCTGCTAATGAAAAACTGTTTTTT. It encodes CASSRHYRVAANEKLFF.

V usage is TRBV6-1 and J usage is TRBJ1-2; 9 bases agree with TRBD1. This CDR3 region has 12 residues. Germline assignment: CDR1 MNHNS and CDR2 SASEGT. V was pared by 10 bases and J by 7 bases, with 7 bases of the junction left unmatched. CDR3 in DNA: TGTGCCACGACGACAGGGGGAAGTGGCTACACCTTC. Amino acids: CATTTGGSGYTF.

This chain uses TRBV5-4 with TRBJ1-2; 7 bases fit TRBD1. Germline-derived CDR1 and CDR2 are SGHNT and YYREEE (reference sequence). This CDR3 has 18 amino acids. V trimming: 5 bases; J trimming: 0 bases; junction bases outside the gene matches: 16. The CDR3 region has the DNA TGTGCCAGCAGTCCGATCTCAAGGGGGCGCAGAGCTAACTATGGCTACACCTTC. Protein sequence: CASSPISRGRRANYGYTF.

The chain carries TRBV4-1 and TRBJ2-7; TRBD1 might be the D (5 bases). This CDR3 has 12 amino acids. Trimming removed 3 bases from V and 7 bases from J, with 10 bases in between. Germline V gene data show CDR1 as MGHRA and CDR2 as YSYEKL. The CDR3 protein is CASSHPQGEQYF. As DNA, the CDR3 is TGCGCCAGCAGCCATCCGCAGGGTGAGCAGTACTTC.

V is TRBV9 and J is TRBJ2-7; D remains unclear. Germline V gives CDR1 SGDLS, CDR2 YYNGEE. The CDR3 consists of 13 residues. Trimming left V 0 bases short and J 9 bases short, with 13 bases between. The CDR3 sequence is CASSVDGRTGQYF. The DNA for the CDR3 is TGTGCCAGCAGCGTAGATGGCAGGACCGGGCAGTACTTC.

The chain combines TRBV5-8 with TRBJ2-1; 13 bases are a match to TRBD2. V lost 3 bases, J lost 10 bases, and 7 bases stayed unmatched. The CDR3 covers 15 residues. Per germline, CDR1 SGHTS and CDR2 YDEGEE. This chain's CDR3 is CASSSGLAGVGEQFF. The CDR3 bases are TGTGCCAGCAGCTCCGGACTAGCGGGAGTTGGAGAGCAGTTCTTC.

This clone was recorded a few times. This chain connects TRBV11-2 to TRBJ2-1; 12 bases agree with TRBD2. The ends lost 4 bases at V and 3 bases at J; junction bases unmatched: 7. The CDR3 has 17 amino acids. Looked up from germline, CDR1 is SGHAT and CDR2 is FQNNGV. The CDR3 reads CASSSRLAGDIYNEQFF. CDR3 nucleotide sequence: TGTGCCAGCAGCTCCAGACTAGCGGGAGATATCTACAATGAGCAGTTCTTC. The full variable domain, rest sourced from reference TRBV11-2 and TRBJ2-1, is EAGVAQSPRYKIIEKRQSVAFWCNPISGHATLYWYQQILGQGPKLLIQFQNNGVVDDSQLPKDRFSAERLKGVDSTLKIQPAKLEDSAVYLCASSSRLAGDIYNEQFFGPGTRLTVL.

This clone has just a few counts. This sequence joins TRBV11-3 and TRBJ1-6; 7 bases are a match to TRBD1. The CDR3 length is 14 residues. Germline lookup yields CDR1 SGHNT and CDR2 YENEEA. The junction had 3 bases not matched to a gene; V was cut back by 4 bases and J by 6 bases. Written as DNA, the CDR3 is TGTGCCAGCAGCTCCGACAGGGTTAATTCACCCCTCCACTTT. It encodes CASSSDRVNSPLHF.

The rearrangement joins TRBV5-1 to TRBJ1-6; D may be TRBD1 (6 bases). Trimming removed 4 bases at V and 11 bases at J, with 31 bases between. Per germline, CDR1 SGHRS and CDR2 YFSETQ. The CDR3 is 19 residues long. Here the CDR3 reads CASSRWGTPNTGKGAPLHF. CDR3 bases: TGCGCCAGCAGCCGCTGGGGGACCCCGAACACAGGCAAGGGGGCACCCCTCCACTTT.

This clone was detected only a few times. This chain links TRBV28 with TRBJ1-1, with D maybe TRBD1 (5 bases). The CDR3 runs to 13 residues. Germline V gene sequence: CDR1 MDHEN, CDR2 SYDVKM. The ends were cut back, 6 bases at V and 10 bases at J, with 18 bases in the middle. The CDR3 sequence is CASSSSGLTGAFF. CDR3 DNA: TGTGCCAGCAGCTCCTCGGGGCTCACGGGAGCTTTCTTT.

This rearrangement joins TRBV5-1 to TRBJ1-3, with unresolved D. V was trimmed by 4 bases and J by 0 bases, leaving 20 bases between them. The CDR3 spans 18 residues. The germline CDR1 and CDR2 sequences are SGHRS and YFSETQ. CDR3 bases: TGCGCCAGCAGCCCCGAGGTATACGGCTACAGCTCTGGAAACACCATATATTTT. This gives the protein CASSPEVYGYSSGNTIYF.

Note on this clone: One junction end does not reproduce the germline sequence, and a read error may be involved. In nucleotides, the CDR3 is TGTGCCAGCAGTTCTTGGGGGGGTGCCATATACTTT. Translation: CASSSWGGAIYF. The chain couples TRBV27 to TRBJ1-3; the D gene is possibly TRBD1 (5 bases). The CDR3 is made up of 12 amino acids. Germline CDR1 is MNHEY and CDR2 is SMNVEV (reference sequence).

This clone is categorized as medium-sized. This chain uses TRBV7-9 with TRBJ1-2; TRBD1 is a possible D gene (5 bases). Germline lookup yields CDR1 SEHNR and CDR2 FQNEAQ (reference sequence). CDR3 length equals 13 residues. Trimming cost V 5 bases and J 8 bases, with 15 bases left between them. The CDR3 region is CASSPGRDRGYTF. The CDR3 DNA reads as TGTGCCAGCAGCCCGGGCAGGGACCGGGGCTACACCTTC.

This clone occurred a few times. The junction departs from germline at one end; a sequencing error may be responsible. The chain joins TRBV7-9 to TRBJ1-1, with D possibly matching TRBD1 (5 bases). Germline V gene data show CDR1 as SEHNR and CDR2 as FQNEAQ (reference sequence). The CDR3 covers 13 residues. The CDR3: CASSLDTKAGRNF. The CDR3 region has the DNA TGTGCCAGCAGCTTAGATACTAAGGCAGGGCGGAATTTT.

This clone turned up a few times. The CDR3 coding sequence is TGCGCCAGCAGTGAGAGGTTGGGTTCCTATAATTCACCCCTCCACTTT. It yields the protein CASSERLGSYNSPLHF. The rearrangement uses TRBV10-2 and TRBJ1-6; the D is unclear. This CDR3 is 16 amino acids long. V was trimmed by 2 bases and J by 1 base, leaving 9 bases between them. From germline, CDR1 is WSHSY and CDR2 SAAADI.

J is TRBJ1-2 and V is TRBV10-3, with D perhaps matching TRBD1 (5 bases). The V end was cut by 6 bases, the J end by 7 bases, with 15 bases between. CDR3 length: 13 amino acids. CDR1 ENHRY and CDR2 SYGVKD come from the germline V gene. CDR3 nucleotide sequence: TGTGCCATCAGAAGAGGGGATCACAGTGGCTACACCTTC. Protein: CAIRRGDHSGYTF.

This rearrangement joins TRBV2 to TRBJ2-3; 7 bases map to TRBD2. The germline CDR1 and CDR2 sequences are SNHLY and FYNNEI. V shed 1 base and J 2 bases; nucleotides not matched to a gene: 3. The CDR3 runs to 15 residues. The CDR3 DNA reads as TGTGCCAGCAGTGAAGGACGGGGGGTCACAGATACGCAGTATTTT. This sequence encodes CASSEGRGVTDTQYF.